Below are 18 T cell receptor beta chains sequenced from a single sample in a study of neoadjuvant nivolumab and ipilimumab in lung cancer. Libraries were prepared by immunoSEQ multiplex PCR; TCRdb keeps only in-frame clonotypes and omits some of them. The table records some 38,000 clones, roughly 89% of them present only once. Sequenced material: peripheral blood, taken before neoadjuvant nivolumab, alone or with ipilimumab. Every receptor here comes from an adult with non-small cell lung cancer.

The CDR3 protein is CSAQIGQYEQYF. DNA for the CDR3: TGCAGCGCCCAGATCGGGCAGTACGAGCAGTACTTC. The genes are TRBV29-1 and TRBJ2-7, with D unresolved. Germline V gene data show CDR1 as SQVTM and CDR2 as ANQGSEA. The CDR3 length is 12 residues. The V end lost 7 bases, the J end lost 4 bases, and 14 bases lay between the germline ends.

This clone occurred a few times. V and J are TRBV6-5 and TRBJ2-1; D is unclear. The CDR3 length is 14 residues. The V gene's germline CDR1 is MNHEY and CDR2 SVGAGI. The V end was cut by 2 bases, the J end by 8 bases, with 13 bases between. The CDR3 protein is CASSYRIEGYEQFF. For the CDR3, the DNA is TGTGCCAGCAGTTACCGGATTGAAGGCTATGAGCAGTTCTTC.

About this clone itself: Sequence at one end of the junction differs from germline and may be a read error. Here the CDR3 reads CASSIDTQYF. The CDR3 bases are TGTGCCAGCAGCATAGATACGCAGTATTTT. V gene TRBV2 combines with J gene TRBJ2-3, with no clear D. Germline V CDR1 and CDR2: SNHLY, FYNNEI. The CDR3 is made up of 10 amino acids.

CDR3 loop: CASSSRLGEQYF. The DNA of the CDR3 is TGTGCCAGCAGCTCCAGACTAGGGGAGCAGTACTTC. This sequence joins TRBV9 and TRBJ2-7; possibly TRBD2 for D (6 bases). The V gene's germline CDR1 is SGDLS and CDR2 YYNGEE. The germline V and J ends were trimmed by 4 bases and 7 bases, with 12 bases remaining between them. CDR3 length: 12 amino acids.

The rearrangement joins TRBV27 to TRBJ2-1, with TRBD2 matching over 7 bases. Per germline, CDR1 MNHEY and CDR2 SMNVEV (reference sequence). The length of the CDR3 is 14 residues. Unmatched junction bases numbered 7, after V lost 7 bases and J lost 4 bases. Here the CDR3 reads CASMMASGYNEQFF. DNA of the CDR3: TGTGCCAGCATGATGGCTAGCGGATACAATGAGCAGTTCTTC.

The rearrangement uses TRBV5-4 and TRBJ2-7; the match to TRBD2 covers 8 bases. This CDR3 contains 12 residues. The germline V gene has CDR1 SGHNT and CDR2 YYREEE (reference sequence). Losses at the gene ends were 6 bases for V and 5 bases for J; bases not matched to a gene: 4. The CDR3: CASKGLVNEQYF. For the CDR3, the DNA is TGTGCCAGCAAGGGACTAGTTAACGAGCAGTACTTC.

The chain is built from TRBV7-2 and TRBJ2-5, with D possibly being TRBD1 (6 bases). CDR3 size: 14 residues. V lost 0 bases and J lost 1, with 6 bases in between. The V gene's germline CDR1 is SGHTA and CDR2 FQGNSA. Here the CDR3 reads CASSLAGGQETQYF. CDR3 sequence (DNA): TGTGCCAGCAGCTTAGCAGGGGGCCAAGAGACCCAGTACTTC.

The rearrangement joins TRBV7-6 to TRBJ2-7, with D possibly TRBD1 on 6 matching bases. Trimming took off 6 bases at V and 2 bases at J, with 11 bases between the two ends. The CDR3 is 13 amino acids. Germline V lookup: CDR1 SGHVS, CDR2 FNYEAQ. The CDR3 DNA reads as TGTGCCAGCAGGCCGGCAGGGGCCTACGAGCAGTACTTC. It specifies CASRPAGAYEQYF.

The gene calls are TRBV5-1 and TRBJ1-1; the D gene is possibly TRBD1 (5 bases). V was cut by 7 bases and J by 4 bases, with 17 bases left in between. The CDR3 covers 14 residues. Germline V CDR1 and CDR2: SGHRS, YFSETQ. The CDR3 reads CASATRGDGTEAFF. The CDR3 DNA reads as TGCGCCAGCGCGACGAGGGGCGATGGCACTGAAGCTTTCTTT.

The V and J genes are TRBV25-1 and TRBJ2-2; 14 bases match TRBD2. This CDR3 spans 17 amino acids. V lost 2 bases, J lost 6 bases, and 5 bases stayed unmatched. Germline loops: CDR1 MGHDK, CDR2 SYGVNS. CDR3 residues: CASSESRLAGGSGELFF. CDR3 sequence (DNA): TGTGCCAGCAGTGAAAGCCGACTAGCGGGAGGGTCCGGGGAGCTGTTTTTT.

This clone was recorded only once. The chain recombines TRBV7-9 with TRBJ2-3; 13 bases fit TRBD2. Germline V gene data show CDR1 as SEHNR and CDR2 as FQNEAQ (reference sequence). V was clipped by 6 bases and J by 6 bases; unmatched bases: 3. CDR3 length: 14 residues. The chain's CDR3 is CASSPTSGRDTQYF. CDR3 nucleotides: TGTGCCAGCAGTCCGACTAGCGGGAGGGATACGCAGTATTTT.

The chain uses TRBV5-1 and TRBJ2-1; D gene ambiguous. The CDR3 covers 15 residues. Germline V gives CDR1 SGHRS, CDR2 YFSETQ. V was clipped by 5 bases and J by 0 bases, with 12 bases between them. This chain's CDR3 is CASSFSLSSYNEQFF. CDR3 DNA: TGCGCCAGCAGTTTCTCCCTGAGCTCCTACAATGAGCAGTTCTTC.

The V and J genes are TRBV6-5 and TRBJ2-7; D is unresolved. The germline V gene encodes CDR1 MNHEY and CDR2 SVGAGI. The CDR3 sequence is 14 residues long. Trimming left V 5 bases short and J 1 base short, with 12 bases between. CDR3 bases: TGTGCCAGCAGTCCGAGGACGGAATCCTACGAGCAGTACTTC. Its protein is CASSPRTESYEQYF.

The chain joins TRBV11-1 to TRBJ2-3; 9 bases map to TRBD2. Germline CDR1 reads SGHAT; CDR2 reads FQDESV (reference sequence). Losses at the gene ends were 2 bases for V and 6 bases for J; bases not matched to a gene: 12. The CDR3 length is 17 residues. DNA for the CDR3: TGTGCCAGCAGCTTAACTTTAGCGGGAGCCCAGGGGGATACGCAGTATTTT. It translates to CASSLTLAGAQGDTQYF.

This sequence joins TRBV12-5 and TRBJ2-3; no reliable D call. The CDR3 covers 11 residues. The germline V and J ends were trimmed by 2 bases and 5 bases, with 2 bases remaining between them. Per the germline V gene, CDR1 is LGHNT and CDR2 is FRNRAP. For the CDR3, the DNA is TGTGCTAGTGGTTTGAAAGATACGCAGTATTTT. Encoded protein: CASGLKDTQYF.

The DNA for the CDR3 is TGTGCCAGCAGTGATTTTGCGGGGCCCGGCTATGGCTACACCTTC. Its translation: CASSDFAGPGYGYTF. The chain has TRBV6-1 and TRBJ1-2; TRBD1 is a possible D gene (5 bases). The CDR3 sequence is 15 residues long. V was trimmed by 3 bases and J by 4 bases, leaving 15 bases between them. Germline assignment: CDR1 MNHNS and CDR2 SASEGT.

The count of this clone is one. This sequence joins TRBV6-1 and TRBJ2-5; D is ambiguous. Germline V CDR1 and CDR2: MNHNS, SASEGT. Deletions cut 3 bases from V and 0 bases from J, with 11 bases between. The CDR3 is 15 amino acids. The DNA for the CDR3 is TGTGCCAGCAGTGAGCTAGGGTACAACCAAGAGACCCAGTACTTC. Translating it yields CASSELGYNQETQYF.

V is TRBV4-1 and J is TRBJ2-3; 11 bases agree with TRBD2. From germline, CDR1 is MGHRA and CDR2 YSYEKL. With V trimmed by 7 bases and J by 4 bases, 7 bases remained unmatched. The CDR3 runs to 15 residues. The CDR3 protein is CASTPLAGVADTQYF. The CDR3 DNA sequence: TGCGCCAGCACCCCACTAGCGGGAGTTGCAGATACGCAGTATTTT.